This is a list of T cell receptor beta chains from one sample in a study of shared clonotypes between healthy human individuals. Sequencing used immunoSEQ multiplex PCR; TCRdb keeps in-frame clones, though not all of them. Of hundreds of thousands of clones in the sample, over 60% were seen once. The sequencing sample was made of PBMCs. These receptor sequences come from a woman aged 40 to 49 in good health. Some clones in this sample may be carry-over from other donors' samples. Both conserved end residues are part of each CDR3. A D gene is named only where the DNA matches it firmly.

d_call	v_call	cdr3_aa
.	TRBV30	CAWRPSGGNSPLHF
.	TRBV19	CASSPRRVAGELFF
TRBD1	TRBV2	CASSPDRGQDEQYF
.	TRBV15	CATSRLLGPGDEQYF
.	TRBV7-9	CASSLNQGPYQETQYF
TRBD2	TRBV7-9	CASSLRGGREETQYF
.	TRBV9	CASSVFSGGKETQYF
.	TRBV28	CASSPPPTGTTGEKLFF
.	TRBV9	CASSVEFAGRGSGNTIYF
.	TRBV6-1	CASSLSRETQYF
TRBD1	TRBV30	CAWNRQGAYEQYF
TRBD2	TRBV28	CASSPRGLAGEDEQFF
TRBD1	TRBV10-3	CATTQGSMNTEAFF
TRBD2	TRBV5-4	CASSRTSGTYEQYF
.	TRBV28	CASCLTGNTGELFF
TRBD1	TRBV4-1	CASSQGGDSSYEQYF
.	TRBV7-9	CASSLGTGDQPQHF
.	TRBV6-5	CASSSSGRGYEQYF
.	TRBV7-9	CASSSTSGRWYYEQYF
.	TRBV30	CAWKGIQETQYF
TRBD1	TRBV30	CAWSKGQAMNTEAFF
.	TRBV5-1	CASSWTIGTSYEQYF
.	TRBV7-6	CASSLAGGGSGNEQYF
TRBD2	TRBV11-3	CASSLDPPDGGETQYF
TRBD1	TRBV18	CASSRGQGETQYF
.	TRBV4-2	CASSQDRATRAGELFF
TRBD1	TRBV2	CASSDPRQGQGTQYF
TRBD2	TRBV7-8	CASSLEGTSGTDTQYF
TRBD2	TRBV5-6	CASSQPASGRATYNEQFF
TRBD1	TRBV7-9	CASSLGQGANYGYTF
.	TRBV4-2	CASSQDGGPRSIYGYTF
TRBD2	TRBV19	CASTTPGLAGANEQFF
TRBD2	TRBV9	CASSAGTITYNEQFF
.	TRBV5-8	CASSRRDPSGNTIYF
TRBD1	TRBV28	CATTGQGEANYGYTF
TRBD1	TRBV7-9	CASRMGQYNEQFF
.	TRBV10-2	CASRGGWGTGELFF
TRBD1	TRBV10-2	CASTGTGFTGELFF
.	TRBV9	CASSVEGGPGAYEQYF
TRBD1	TRBV27	CASSLQTGLETQYF
.	TRBV5-4	CASSAGGVVWEQYF
.	TRBV6-1	CASRDSSGANVLTF
.	TRBV18	CASSLESGTKEGFF
.	TRBV2	CASSEDGGEQYF
TRBD2	TRBV19	CASSILASGPYEQYF
.	TRBV28	CASSHHDERTYEQYF
.	TRBV30	CACHRGSGSTIYF
TRBD2	TRBV4-1	CASSHPTSGRPYNEQFF
.	TRBV5-4	CASSSLTGRAGELFF